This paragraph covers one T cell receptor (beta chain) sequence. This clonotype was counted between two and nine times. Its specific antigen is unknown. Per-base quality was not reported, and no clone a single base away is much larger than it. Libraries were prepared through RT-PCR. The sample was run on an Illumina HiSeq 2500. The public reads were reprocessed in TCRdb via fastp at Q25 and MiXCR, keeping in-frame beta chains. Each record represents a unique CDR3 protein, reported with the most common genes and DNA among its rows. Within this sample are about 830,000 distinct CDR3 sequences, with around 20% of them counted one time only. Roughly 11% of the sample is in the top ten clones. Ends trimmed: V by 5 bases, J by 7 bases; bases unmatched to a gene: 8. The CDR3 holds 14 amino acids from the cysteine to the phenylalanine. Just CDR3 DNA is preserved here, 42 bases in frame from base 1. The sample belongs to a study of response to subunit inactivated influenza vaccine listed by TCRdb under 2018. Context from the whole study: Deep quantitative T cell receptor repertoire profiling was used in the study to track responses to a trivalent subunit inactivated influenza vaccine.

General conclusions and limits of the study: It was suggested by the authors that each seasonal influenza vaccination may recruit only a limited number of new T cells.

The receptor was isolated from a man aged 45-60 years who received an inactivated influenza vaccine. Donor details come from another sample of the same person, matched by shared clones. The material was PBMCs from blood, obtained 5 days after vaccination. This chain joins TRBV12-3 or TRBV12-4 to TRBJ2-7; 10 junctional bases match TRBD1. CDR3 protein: CASSPRQGAFEQYF. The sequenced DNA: TGTGCCAGCAGTCCGCGACAGGGGGCGTTTGAGCAGTACTTC.